Sequencing of this T cell receptor beta chain was carried out in a study of molecular identifiers for immune sequencing clone quantification. This clonotype was observed at least ten times. TCR libraries were built in bulk with a published protocol and specific TCR primers. TCRdb reanalysed the PCR reads using MiXCR and keeps one entry per CDR3 protein. The table lists about 23,000 distinct CDR3 sequences, roughly 15% of them singletons. The CDR3 consists of 14 residues. From germline, CDR1 is SGHVS and CDR2 FNYEAQ. V was clipped by 2 bases and J by 6 bases, with 14 bases between them. This chain joins TRBV7-6 and TRBJ2-7; D may match TRBD1 or TRBD2 (5 bases each). The sequencing input was naive CD8+ T cells from blood, with Jurkat cell RNA spiked in. The subset denotes: FACS-sorted CD8+CD4-CCR7+CD45RA+ naive T cells. This TCR came from a human donor in good health. Some libraries in this study had Jurkat cell RNA spiked in. In DNA, the CDR3 is TGTGCCAGCAGCTTAAGAAGGGGCGCGGGCGAGCAGTACTTC. Translation gives CASSLRRGAGEQYF.